Sequencing of this TCR beta chain was carried out in a study of identical twins. This CDR3 is 18 amino acids long. V was pared by 4 bases and J by 1 base, with 10 bases of the junction left unmatched. Via MiXCR, TCRdb re-called the 5' RACE reads, giving one row per CDR3 protein. The sample includes roughly 490,000 distinct CDR3 sequences, roughly an eighth seen only once; the top ten take approximately 1%. The same sample was also used in a study of yellow fever vaccine responses in identical twins.

The sample was CD4+ T cells sorted from blood. This sequence joins TRBV12-3 or TRBV12-4 and TRBJ2-3; 11 nucleotides agree with TRBD2. The source of this sequence is a woman under 30 in good health. The CDR3 sequence: CASSSGTSGLLGTDTQYF. The DNA for the CDR3 is TGTGCCAGCAGTTCCGGGACTAGCGGCCTCCTCGGCACAGATACGCAGTATTTT.